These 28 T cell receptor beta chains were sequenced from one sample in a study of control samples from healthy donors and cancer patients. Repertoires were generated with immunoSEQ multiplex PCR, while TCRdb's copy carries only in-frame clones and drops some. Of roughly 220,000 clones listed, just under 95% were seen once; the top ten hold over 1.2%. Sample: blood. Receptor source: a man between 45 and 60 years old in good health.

The CDR3 sequence is CASSLRQGAGELFF. The CDR3 DNA sequence: TGTGCCAGCAGCTTGCGACAGGGGGCGGGGGAGCTGTTTTTT. The rearrangement links TRBV5-4 to TRBJ2-2; TRBD1 aligns across 10 bases. Germline V gene data show CDR1 as SGHNT and CDR2 as YYREEE (reference sequence). The CDR3 sequence is 14 residues long. J gave up 8 bases and V 1 base, and 2 bases lay outside the gene matches.

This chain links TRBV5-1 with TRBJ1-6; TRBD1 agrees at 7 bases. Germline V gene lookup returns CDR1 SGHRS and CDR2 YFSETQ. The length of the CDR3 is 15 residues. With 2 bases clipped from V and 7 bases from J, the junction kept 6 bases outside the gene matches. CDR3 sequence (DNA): TGCGCCAGCAGCTTTACAGGGGTGACGAATTCACCCCTCCACTTT. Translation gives CASSFTGVTNSPLHF.

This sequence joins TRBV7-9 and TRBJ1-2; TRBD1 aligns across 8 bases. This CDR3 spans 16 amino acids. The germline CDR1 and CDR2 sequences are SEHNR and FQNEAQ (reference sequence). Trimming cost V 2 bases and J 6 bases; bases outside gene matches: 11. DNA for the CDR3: TGTGCCAGCAGCTTACAGGGGGCGTACCTAGCTGATGGCTACACCTTC. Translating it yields CASSLQGAYLADGYTF.

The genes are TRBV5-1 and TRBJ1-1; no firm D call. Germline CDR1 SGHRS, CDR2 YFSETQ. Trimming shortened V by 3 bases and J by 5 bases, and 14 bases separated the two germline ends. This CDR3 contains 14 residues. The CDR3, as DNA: TGCGCCAGCAGCTCACCCCTAGCGGGGACTGAAGCTTTCTTT. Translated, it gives CASSSPLAGTEAFF.

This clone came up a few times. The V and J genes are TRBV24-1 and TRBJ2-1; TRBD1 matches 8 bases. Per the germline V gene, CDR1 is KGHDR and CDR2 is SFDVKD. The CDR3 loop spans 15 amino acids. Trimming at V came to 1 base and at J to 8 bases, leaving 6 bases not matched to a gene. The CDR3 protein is CATSDFGQQGDEQFF. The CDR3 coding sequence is TGTGCCACCAGTGATTTCGGACAACAGGGGGATGAGCAGTTCTTC.

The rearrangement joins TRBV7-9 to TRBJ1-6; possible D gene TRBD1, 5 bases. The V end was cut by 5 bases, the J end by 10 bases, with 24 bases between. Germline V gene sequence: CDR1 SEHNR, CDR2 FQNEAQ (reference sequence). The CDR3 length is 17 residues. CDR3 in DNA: TGTGCCAGCAGCCCCGTAGTGGAGGGGCCGGCGGGGTCACCCCTCCACTTT. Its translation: CASSPVVEGPAGSPLHF.

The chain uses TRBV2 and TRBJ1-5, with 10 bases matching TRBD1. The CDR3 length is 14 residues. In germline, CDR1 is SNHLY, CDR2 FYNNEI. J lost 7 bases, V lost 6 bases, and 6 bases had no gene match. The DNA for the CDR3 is TGTGCCAGCAGCGGGGACAGGGGCGTCCAGCCCCAGCATTTT. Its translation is CASSGDRGVQPQHF.

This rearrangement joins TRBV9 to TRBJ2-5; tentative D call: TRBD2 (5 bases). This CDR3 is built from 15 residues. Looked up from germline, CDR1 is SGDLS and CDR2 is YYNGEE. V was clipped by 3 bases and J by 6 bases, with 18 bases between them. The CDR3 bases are TGTGCCAGCAGCGGCCAAGGTTCTAGCTTTCAGACCCAGTACTTC. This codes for CASSGQGSSFQTQYF.

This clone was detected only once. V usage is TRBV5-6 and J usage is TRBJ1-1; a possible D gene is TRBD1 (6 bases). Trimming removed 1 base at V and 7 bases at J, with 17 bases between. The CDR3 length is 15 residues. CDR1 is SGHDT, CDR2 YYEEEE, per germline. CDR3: CASSLLGGGLDEAFF. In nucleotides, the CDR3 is TGTGCCAGCAGCTTGCTCGGGGGCGGACTCGATGAAGCTTTCTTT.

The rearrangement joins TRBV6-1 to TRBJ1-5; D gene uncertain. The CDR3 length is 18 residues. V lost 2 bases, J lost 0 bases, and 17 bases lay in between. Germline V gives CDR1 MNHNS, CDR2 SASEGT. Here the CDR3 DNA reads TGTGCCAGCAGTGAACCACTAAAGGTCCTTGTTAGCAATCAGCCCCAGCATTTT. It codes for CASSEPLKVLVSNQPQHF.

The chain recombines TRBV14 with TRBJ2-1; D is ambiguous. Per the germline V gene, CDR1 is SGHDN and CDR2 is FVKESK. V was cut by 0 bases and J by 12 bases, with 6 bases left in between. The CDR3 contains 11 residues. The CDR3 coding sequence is TGTGCCAGCAGCCAAGAACGTGTGCAGTTCTTC. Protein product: CASSQERVQFF. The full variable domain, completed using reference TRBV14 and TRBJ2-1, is EAGVTQFPSHSVIEKGQTVTLRCDPISGHDNLYWYRRVMGKEIKFLLHFVKESKQDESGMPNNRFLAERTGGTYSTLKVQPAELEDSGVYFCASSQERVQFFGPGTRLTVL.

CDR3 region: CASSLGRVSTDTQYF. As DNA, the CDR3 is TGTGCCAGCAGCTTGGGGCGGGTTAGCACAGATACGCAGTATTTT. The chain links TRBV5-5 to TRBJ2-3; D is perhaps TRBD2 (5 bases). Germline lookup yields CDR1 SGHKS and CDR2 YYEKEE (reference sequence). V was trimmed by 0 bases and J by 0 bases, leaving 8 bases between them. The CDR3 is made up of 15 amino acids. The full variable domain, in which reference TRBV5-5 and TRBJ2-3 provide the parts outside the CDR3, is DAGVTQSPTHLIKTRGQQVTLRCSPISGHKSVSWYQQVLGQGPQFIFQYYEKEERGRGNFPDRFSARQFPNYSSELNVNALLLGDSALYLCASSLGRVSTDTQYFGPGTRLTVL.

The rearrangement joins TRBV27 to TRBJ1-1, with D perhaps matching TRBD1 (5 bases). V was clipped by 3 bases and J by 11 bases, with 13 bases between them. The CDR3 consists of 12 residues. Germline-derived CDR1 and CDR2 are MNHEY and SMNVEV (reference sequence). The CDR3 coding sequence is TGTGCCAGCAGTTTGCCAGGGCAGGCGGCTTTCTTT. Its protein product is CASSLPGQAAFF.

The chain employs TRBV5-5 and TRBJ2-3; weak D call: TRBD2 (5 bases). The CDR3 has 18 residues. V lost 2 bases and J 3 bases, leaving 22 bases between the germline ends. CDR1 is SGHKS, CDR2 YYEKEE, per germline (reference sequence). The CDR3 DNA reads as TGTGCCAGCAGCTTTTGGGTCGGTGGCGGCACGGGAACAGATACGCAGTATTTT. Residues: CASSFWVGGGTGTDTQYF. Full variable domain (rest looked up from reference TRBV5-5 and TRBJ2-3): DAGVTQSPTHLIKTRGQQVTLRCSPISGHKSVSWYQQVLGQGPQFIFQYYEKEERGRGNFPDRFSARQFPNYSSELNVNALLLGDSALYLCASSFWVGGGTGTDTQYFGPGTRLTVL.

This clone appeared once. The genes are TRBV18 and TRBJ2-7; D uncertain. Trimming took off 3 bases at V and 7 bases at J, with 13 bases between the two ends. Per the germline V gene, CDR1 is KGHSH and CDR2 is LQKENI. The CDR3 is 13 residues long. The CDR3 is CASSPVIDSEQYV. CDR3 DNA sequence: TGTGCCAGCTCACCCGTGATTGATTCGGAGCAGTACGTC.

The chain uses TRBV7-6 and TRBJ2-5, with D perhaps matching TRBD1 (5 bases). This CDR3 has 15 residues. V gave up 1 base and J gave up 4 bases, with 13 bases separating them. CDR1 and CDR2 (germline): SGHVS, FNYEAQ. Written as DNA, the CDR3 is TGTGCCAGCAGCTTAGTCAGGGCAGACCTAGAGACCCAGTACTTC. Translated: CASSLVRADLETQYF.

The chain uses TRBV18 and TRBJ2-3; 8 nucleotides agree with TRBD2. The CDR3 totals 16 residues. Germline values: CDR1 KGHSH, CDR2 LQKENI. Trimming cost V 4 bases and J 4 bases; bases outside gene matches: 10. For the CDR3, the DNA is TGTGCCAGCTCACTCCCGCGGAGCGGGGGCCCAGATACGCAGTATTTT. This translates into CASSLPRSGGPDTQYF.

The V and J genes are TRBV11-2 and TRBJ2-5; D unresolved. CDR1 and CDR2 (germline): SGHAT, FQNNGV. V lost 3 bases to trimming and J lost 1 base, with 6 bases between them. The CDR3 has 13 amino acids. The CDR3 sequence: CASSFGLQETQYF. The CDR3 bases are TGTGCCAGCAGCTTCGGTCTCCAAGAGACCCAGTACTTC.

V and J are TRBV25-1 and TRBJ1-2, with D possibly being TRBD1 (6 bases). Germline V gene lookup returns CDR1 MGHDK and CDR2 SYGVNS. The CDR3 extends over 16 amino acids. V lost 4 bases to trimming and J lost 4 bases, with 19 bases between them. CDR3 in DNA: TGTGCCAGCAGTGGAAGGGACACACTCCCTAGCTATGGCTACACCTTC. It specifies CASSGRDTLPSYGYTF.

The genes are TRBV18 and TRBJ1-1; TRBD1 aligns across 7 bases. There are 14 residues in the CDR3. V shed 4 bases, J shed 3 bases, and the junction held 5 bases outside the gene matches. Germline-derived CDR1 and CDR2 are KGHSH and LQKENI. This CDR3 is CASSQAGGDTEAFF. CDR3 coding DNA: TGTGCCAGCTCACAGGCAGGGGGGGACACTGAAGCTTTCTTT.

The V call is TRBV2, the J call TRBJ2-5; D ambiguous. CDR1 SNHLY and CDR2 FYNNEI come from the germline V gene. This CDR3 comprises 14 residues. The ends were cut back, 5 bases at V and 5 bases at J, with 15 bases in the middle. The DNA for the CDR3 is TGTGCCAGCAGTCCCACGATCTCCTGGGAGACCCAGTACTTC. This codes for CASSPTISWETQYF.

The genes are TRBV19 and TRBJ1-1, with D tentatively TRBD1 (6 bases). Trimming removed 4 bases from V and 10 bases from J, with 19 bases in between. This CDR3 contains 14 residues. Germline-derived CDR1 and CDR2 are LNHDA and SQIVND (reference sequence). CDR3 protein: CASSKPGHFIGAFF. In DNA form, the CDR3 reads TGTGCCAGTAGTAAACCGGGACATTTTATCGGAGCTTTCTTT. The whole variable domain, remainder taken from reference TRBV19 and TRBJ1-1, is DGGITQSPKYLFRKEGQNVTLSCEQNLNHDAMYWYRQDPGQGLRLIYYSQIVNDFQKGDIAEGYSVSREKKESFPLTVTSAQKNPTAFYLCASSKPGHFIGAFFGQGTRLTVV.

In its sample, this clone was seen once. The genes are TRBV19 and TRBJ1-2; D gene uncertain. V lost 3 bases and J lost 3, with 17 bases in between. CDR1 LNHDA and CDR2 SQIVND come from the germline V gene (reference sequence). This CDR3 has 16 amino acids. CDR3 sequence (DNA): TGTGCCAGTAGTATCTCCCGGACGGGCACTTACTATGGCTACACCTTC. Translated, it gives CASSISRTGTYYGYTF.

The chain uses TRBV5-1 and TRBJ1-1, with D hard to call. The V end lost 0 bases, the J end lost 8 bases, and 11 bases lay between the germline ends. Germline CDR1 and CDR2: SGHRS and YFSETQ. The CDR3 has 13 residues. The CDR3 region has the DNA TGCGCCAGCAGCTTGGGCCAGTCGCGGGAAGCTTTCTTT. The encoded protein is CASSLGQSREAFF.

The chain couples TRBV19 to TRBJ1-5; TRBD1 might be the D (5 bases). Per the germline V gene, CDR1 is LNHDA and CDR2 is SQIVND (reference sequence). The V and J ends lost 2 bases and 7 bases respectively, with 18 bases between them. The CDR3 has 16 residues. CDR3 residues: CASSISGGRGRQPQHF. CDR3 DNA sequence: TGTGCCAGTAGTATATCCGGCGGACGGGGACGGCAGCCCCAGCATTTT.

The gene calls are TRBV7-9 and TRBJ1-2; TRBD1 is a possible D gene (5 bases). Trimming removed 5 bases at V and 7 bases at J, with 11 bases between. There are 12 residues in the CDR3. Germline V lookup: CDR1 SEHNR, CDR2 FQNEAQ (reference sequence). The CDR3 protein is CASSPQGTGYTF. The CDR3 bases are TGTGCCAGCAGCCCGCAGGGAACTGGCTACACCTTC. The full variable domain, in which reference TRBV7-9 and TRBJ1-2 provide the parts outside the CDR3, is DTGVSQNPRHKITKRGQNVTFRCDPISEHNRLYWYRQTLGQGPEFLTYFQNEAQLEKSRLLSDRFSAERPKGSFSTLEIQRTEQGDSAMYLCASSPQGTGYTFGSGTRLTVV.

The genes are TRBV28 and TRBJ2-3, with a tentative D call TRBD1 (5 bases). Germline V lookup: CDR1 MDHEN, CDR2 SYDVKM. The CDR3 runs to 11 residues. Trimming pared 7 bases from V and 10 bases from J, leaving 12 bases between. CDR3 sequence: CASTDRRAQYF. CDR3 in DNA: TGTGCCAGCACCGACAGAAGGGCGCAGTATTTT.

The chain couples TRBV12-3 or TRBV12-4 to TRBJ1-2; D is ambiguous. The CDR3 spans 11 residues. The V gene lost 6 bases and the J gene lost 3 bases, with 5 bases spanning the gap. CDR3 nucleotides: TGTGCCAGCAGGAGGGACTATGGCTACACCTTC. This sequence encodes CASRRDYGYTF.